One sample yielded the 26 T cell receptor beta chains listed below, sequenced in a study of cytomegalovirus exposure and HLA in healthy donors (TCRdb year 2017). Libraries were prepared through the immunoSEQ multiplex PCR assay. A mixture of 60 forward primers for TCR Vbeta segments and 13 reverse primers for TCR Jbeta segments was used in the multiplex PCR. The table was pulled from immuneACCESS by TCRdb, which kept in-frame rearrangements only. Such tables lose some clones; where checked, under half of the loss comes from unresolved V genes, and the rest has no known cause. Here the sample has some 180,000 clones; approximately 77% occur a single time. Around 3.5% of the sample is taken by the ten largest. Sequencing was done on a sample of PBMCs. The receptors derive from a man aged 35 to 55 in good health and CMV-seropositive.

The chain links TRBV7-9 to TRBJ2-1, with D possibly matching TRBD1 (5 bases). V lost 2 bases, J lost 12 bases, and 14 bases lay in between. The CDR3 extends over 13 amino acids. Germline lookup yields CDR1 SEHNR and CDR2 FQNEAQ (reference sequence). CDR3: CASSLRSGNGQFF. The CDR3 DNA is TGTGCCAGCAGCTTAAGATCAGGGAACGGGCAGTTCTTC.

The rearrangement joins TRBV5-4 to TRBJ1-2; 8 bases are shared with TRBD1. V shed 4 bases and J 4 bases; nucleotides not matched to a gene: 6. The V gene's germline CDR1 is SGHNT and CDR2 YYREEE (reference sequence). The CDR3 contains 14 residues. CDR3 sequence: CASSPGQGIYGYTF. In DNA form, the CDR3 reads TGTGCCAGCAGCCCCGGACAGGGTATCTATGGCTACACCTTC.

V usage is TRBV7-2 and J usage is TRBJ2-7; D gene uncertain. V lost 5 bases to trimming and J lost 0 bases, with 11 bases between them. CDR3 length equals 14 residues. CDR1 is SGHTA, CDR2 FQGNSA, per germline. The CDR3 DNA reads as TGTGCCAGCAGCCACCTGCCAGGCTCCTACGAGCAGTACTTC. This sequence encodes CASSHLPGSYEQYF.

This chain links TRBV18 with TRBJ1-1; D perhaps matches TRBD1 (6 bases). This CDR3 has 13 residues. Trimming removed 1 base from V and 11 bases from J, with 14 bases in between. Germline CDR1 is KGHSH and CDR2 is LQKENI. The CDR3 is CASSPRTDAGAFF. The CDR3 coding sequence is TGTGCCAGCTCACCACGGACAGACGCCGGGGCTTTCTTT.

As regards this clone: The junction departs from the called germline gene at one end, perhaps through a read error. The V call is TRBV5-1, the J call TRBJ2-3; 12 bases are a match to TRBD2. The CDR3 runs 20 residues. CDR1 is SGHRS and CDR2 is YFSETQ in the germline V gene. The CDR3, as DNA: TGCGCCAGCGGCTTGGGCCTAGCGGGAGGGCAGTTCCTCGGCACAGATACGCAGTATTTT. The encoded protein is CASGLGLAGGQFLGTDTQYF.

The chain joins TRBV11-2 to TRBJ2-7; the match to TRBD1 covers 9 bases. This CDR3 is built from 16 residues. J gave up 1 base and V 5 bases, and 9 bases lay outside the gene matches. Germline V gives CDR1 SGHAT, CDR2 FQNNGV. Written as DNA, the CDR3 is TGTGCCAGCAGCGCACACAGGGGGCCCGTATCCTACGAGCAGTACTTC. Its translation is CASSAHRGPVSYEQYF.

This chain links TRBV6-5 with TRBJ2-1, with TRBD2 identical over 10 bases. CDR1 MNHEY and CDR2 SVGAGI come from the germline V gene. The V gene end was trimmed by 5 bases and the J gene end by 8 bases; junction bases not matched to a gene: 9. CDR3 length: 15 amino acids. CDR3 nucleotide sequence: TGTGCCAGCAGTACATCCGGGACTAGCGTTGATGAGCAGTTCTTC. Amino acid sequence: CASSTSGTSVDEQFF.

CDR3 in DNA: TGCAGCGTGCTACGGGACAGGGAAATAAGCAATCAGCCCCAGCATTTT. Translation gives CSVLRDREISNQPQHF. The rearrangement uses TRBV29-1 and TRBJ1-5; 9 nucleotides line up with TRBD1. Per the germline V gene, CDR1 is SQVTM and CDR2 is ANQGSEA. V shed 6 bases, J shed 1 base, and the junction held 10 bases outside the gene matches. The CDR3 consists of 16 residues.

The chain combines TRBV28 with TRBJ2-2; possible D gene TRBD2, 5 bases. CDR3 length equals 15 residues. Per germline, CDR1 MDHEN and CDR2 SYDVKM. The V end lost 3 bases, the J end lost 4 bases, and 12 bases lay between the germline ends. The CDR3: CASSFASEGTGELFF. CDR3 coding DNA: TGTGCCAGCAGTTTTGCGTCAGAGGGCACCGGGGAGCTGTTTTTT.

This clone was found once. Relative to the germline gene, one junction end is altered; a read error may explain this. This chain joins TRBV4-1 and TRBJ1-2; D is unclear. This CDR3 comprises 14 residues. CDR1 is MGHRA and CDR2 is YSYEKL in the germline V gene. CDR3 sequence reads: CASSQALANYGYTF. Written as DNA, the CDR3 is TGCGCCAGCAGCCAAGCGCTGGCGAACTACGGCTACACCTTC.

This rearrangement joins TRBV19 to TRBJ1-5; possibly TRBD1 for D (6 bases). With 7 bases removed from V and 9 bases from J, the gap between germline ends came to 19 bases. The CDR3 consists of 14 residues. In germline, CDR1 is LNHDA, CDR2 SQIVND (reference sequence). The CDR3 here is CASTPGGGVGPQHF. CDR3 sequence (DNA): TGTGCCAGTACCCCTGGAGGGGGGGTGGGGCCCCAGCATTTT.

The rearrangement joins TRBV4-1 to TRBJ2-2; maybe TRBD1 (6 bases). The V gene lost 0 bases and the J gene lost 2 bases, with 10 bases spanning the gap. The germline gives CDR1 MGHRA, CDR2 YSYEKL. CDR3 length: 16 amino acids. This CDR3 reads CASSQDRTVNTGELFF. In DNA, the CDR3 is TGCGCCAGCAGCCAAGATAGGACAGTTAACACCGGGGAGCTGTTTTTT.

The CDR3 DNA sequence: TGTGCCAGCAGTGGGGACAGGGGATATCAGCCCCAGCATTTT. The encoded protein is CASSGDRGYQPQHF. The V call is TRBV6-5, the J call TRBJ1-5; 10 bases align to TRBD1. The CDR3 loop spans 14 amino acids. The germline CDR1 and CDR2 sequences are MNHEY and SVGAGI. V shed 5 bases and J 5 bases; nucleotides not matched to a gene: 3.

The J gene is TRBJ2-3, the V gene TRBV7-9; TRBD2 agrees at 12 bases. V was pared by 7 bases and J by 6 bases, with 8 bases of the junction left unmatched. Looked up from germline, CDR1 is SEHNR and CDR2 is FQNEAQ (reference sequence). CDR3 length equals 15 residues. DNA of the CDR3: TGTGCCAGCACTCCTAGCGGGAGGGTCGAGGATACGCAGTATTTT. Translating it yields CASTPSGRVEDTQYF.

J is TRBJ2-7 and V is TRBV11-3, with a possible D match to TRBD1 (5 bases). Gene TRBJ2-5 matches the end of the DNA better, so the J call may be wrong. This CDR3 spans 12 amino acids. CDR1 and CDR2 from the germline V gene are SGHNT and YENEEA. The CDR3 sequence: CASSQQGGTQYF. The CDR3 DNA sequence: TGTGCCAGCAGCCAGCAGGGCGGGACCCAGTACTTC.

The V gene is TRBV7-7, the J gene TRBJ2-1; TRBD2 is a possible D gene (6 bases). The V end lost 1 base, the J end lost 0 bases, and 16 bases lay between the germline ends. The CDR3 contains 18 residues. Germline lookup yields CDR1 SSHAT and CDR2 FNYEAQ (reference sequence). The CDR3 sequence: CASSLGPRGASSYNEQFF. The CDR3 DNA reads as TGTGCCAGCAGCTTAGGTCCGCGCGGGGCAAGCTCCTACAATGAGCAGTTCTTC.

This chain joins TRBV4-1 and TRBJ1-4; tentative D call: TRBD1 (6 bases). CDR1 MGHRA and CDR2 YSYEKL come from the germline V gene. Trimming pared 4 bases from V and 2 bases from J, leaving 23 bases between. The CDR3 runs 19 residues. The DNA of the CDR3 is TGCGCCAGCAGCCCCGAGCAGGGGAGGGCGGGGGGGACTAATGAAAAACTGTTTTTT. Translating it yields CASSPEQGRAGGTNEKLFF.

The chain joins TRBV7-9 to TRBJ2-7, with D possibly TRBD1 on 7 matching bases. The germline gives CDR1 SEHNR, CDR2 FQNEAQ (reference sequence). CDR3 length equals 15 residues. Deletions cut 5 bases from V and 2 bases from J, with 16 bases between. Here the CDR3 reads CASSPAGQGAYEQYF. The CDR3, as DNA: TGTGCCAGCAGCCCCGCGGGGCAGGGGGCCTACGAGCAGTACTTC.

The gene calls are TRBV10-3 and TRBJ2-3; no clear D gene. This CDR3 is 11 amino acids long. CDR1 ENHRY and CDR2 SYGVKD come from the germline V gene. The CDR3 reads CGASDTDTQYF. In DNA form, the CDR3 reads TGTGGTGCCAGCGACACAGATACGCAGTATTTT.

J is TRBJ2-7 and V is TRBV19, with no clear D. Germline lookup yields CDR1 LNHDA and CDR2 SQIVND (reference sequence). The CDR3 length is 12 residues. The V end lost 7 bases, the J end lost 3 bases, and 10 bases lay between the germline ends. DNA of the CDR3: TGTGCCAGTAACGGCCCGGGCTACGAGCAGTACTTC. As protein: CASNGPGYEQYF.

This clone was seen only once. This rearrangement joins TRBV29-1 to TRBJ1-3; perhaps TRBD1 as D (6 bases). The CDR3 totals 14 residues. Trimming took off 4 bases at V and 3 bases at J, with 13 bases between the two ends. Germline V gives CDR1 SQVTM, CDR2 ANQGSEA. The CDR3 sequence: CSVGGGSGGNTIYF. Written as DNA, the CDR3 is TGCAGCGTTGGTGGGGGCAGTGGTGGAAACACCATATATTTT.

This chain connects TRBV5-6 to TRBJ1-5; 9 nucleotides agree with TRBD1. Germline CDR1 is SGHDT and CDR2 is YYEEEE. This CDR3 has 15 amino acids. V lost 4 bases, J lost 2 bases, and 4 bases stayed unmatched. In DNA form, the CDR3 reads TGTGCCAGCAGCCCGGGACAGGGTGGCAATCAGCCCCAGCATTTT. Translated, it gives CASSPGQGGNQPQHF.

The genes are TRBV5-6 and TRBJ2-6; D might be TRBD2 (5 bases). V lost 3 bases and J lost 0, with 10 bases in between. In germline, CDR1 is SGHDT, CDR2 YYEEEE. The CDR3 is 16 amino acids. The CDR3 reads CASSWRVGSGANVLTF. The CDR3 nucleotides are TGTGCCAGCAGCTGGCGGGTTGGCTCTGGGGCCAACGTCCTGACTTTC. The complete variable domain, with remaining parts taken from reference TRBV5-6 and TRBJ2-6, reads DAGVTQSPTHLIKTRGQQVTLRCSPKSGHDTVSWYQQALGQGPQFIFQYYEEEERQRGNFPDRFSGHQFPNYSSELNVNALLLGDSALYLCASSWRVGSGANVLTFGAGSRLTVL.

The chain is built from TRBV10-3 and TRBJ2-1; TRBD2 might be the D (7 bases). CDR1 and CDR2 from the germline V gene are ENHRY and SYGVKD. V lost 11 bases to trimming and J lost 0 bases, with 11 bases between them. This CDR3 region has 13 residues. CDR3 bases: TGTGCCGTCGCGGGGGCCTCCTACAATGAGCAGTTCTTC. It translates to CAVAGASYNEQFF.

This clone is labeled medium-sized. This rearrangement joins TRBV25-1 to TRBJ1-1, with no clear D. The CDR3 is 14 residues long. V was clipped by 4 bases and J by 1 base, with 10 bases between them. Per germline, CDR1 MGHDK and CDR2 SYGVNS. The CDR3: CASSGRYPNTEAFF. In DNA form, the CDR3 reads TGTGCCAGCAGTGGCAGATACCCGAACACTGAAGCTTTCTTT.

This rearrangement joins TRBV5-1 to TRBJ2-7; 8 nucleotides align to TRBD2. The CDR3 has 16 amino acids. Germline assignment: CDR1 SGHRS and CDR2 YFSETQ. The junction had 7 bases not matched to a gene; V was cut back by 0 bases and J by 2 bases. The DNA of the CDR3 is TGCGCCAGCAGCTTGGCCCCTGGCGGGGGGACCTACGAGCAGTACTTC. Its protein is CASSLAPGGGTYEQYF. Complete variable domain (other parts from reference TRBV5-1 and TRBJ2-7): KAGVTQTPRYLIKTRGQQVTLSCSPISGHRSVSWYQQTPGQGLQFLFEYFSETQRNKGNFPGRFSGRQFSNSRSEMNVSTLELGDSALYLCASSLAPGGGTYEQYFGPGTRLTVT.